Detailed here is one T cell receptor (beta chain). This CDR3 has 19 amino acids. Germline-derived CDR1 and CDR2 are MGHRA and YSYEKL. V lost 1 base, J lost 5 bases, and 13 bases stayed unmatched. This sample stems from a study of blood T cell repertoires in COVID-19. For the study at large: Material from acute and convalescent COVID-19 was sourced from the United States, Italy and Spain. Sample material is recorded as cDNA or gDNA derived from T cells, B-cell-depleted T cells, or PBMCs.

In the original workflow: Quantification of nucleated cells was approximated via reference gene primer amplification. Clones were read by immunoSEQ multiplex PCR, and TCRdb kept only the in-frame ones, dropping some. The V and J calls and the clone size are those of that table, but D and trimming were determined from the DNA. Among more than 200,000 clones listed, nearly 90% were seen once. Sequencing input: peripheral blood. The source is a man younger than 35 with active or convalescent COVID-19. The rearrangement links TRBV4-1 to TRBJ2-3, with TRBD2 identical over 12 bases. CDR3 loop: CASSQVPSGRGILGDTQYF. CDR3 coding DNA: TGCGCCAGCAGCCAAGTGCCTAGCGGGAGGGGGATATTAGGAGATACGCAGTATTTT.